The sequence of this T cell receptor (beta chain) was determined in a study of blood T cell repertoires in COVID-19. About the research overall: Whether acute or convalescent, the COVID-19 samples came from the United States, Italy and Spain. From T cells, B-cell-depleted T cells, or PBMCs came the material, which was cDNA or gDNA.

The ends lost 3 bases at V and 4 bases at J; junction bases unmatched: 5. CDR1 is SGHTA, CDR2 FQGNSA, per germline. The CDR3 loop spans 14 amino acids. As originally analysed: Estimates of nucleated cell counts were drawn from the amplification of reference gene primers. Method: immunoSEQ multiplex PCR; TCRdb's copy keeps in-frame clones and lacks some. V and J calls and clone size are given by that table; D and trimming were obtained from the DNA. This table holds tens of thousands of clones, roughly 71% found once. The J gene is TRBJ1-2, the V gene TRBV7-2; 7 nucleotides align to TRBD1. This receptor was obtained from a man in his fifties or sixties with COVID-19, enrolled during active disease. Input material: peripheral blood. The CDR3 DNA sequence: TGTGCCAGCAGCTTCGGAAAGGGGGCCTATGGCTACACCTTC. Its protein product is CASSFGKGAYGYTF.